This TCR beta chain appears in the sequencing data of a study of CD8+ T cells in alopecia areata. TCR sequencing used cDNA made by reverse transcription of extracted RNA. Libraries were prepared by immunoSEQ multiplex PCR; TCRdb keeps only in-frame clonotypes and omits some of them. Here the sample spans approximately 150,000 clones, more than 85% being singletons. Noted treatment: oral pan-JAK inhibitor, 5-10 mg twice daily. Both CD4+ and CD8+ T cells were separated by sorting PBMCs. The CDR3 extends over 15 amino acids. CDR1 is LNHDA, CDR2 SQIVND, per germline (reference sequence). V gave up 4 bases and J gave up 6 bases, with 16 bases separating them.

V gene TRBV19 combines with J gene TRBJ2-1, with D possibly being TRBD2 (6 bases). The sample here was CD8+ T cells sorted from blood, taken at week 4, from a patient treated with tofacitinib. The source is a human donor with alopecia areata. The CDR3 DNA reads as TGTGCCAGTAGTACGACGGGACTCCAGGGCAATGAGCAGTTCTTC. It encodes CASSTTGLQGNEQFF.